This TCR beta chain was profiled in a study of shared clonotypes between healthy human individuals. Study information: Researchers assigned three CD4 naive, three CD4 memory, two CD8 naive and one CD8 memory plate to each donor.

This CDR3 is built from 15 residues. The germline gives CDR1 MDHEN, CDR2 SYDVKM. Profiling relied on immunoSEQ multiplex PCR, and the TCRdb table lists in-frame clones only, not all of them. The sample lists more than 550,000 clones, over 60% occurring once. Study outcomes and limitations: Some naive CD4 clonotypes, 4% to 6%, turned up in common across several donors. Tissue TCR repertoires likely differ from these blood-only repertoires.

Worth noting for this clone: Its antigen remains unidentified. The junction does not match germline at one end; this may be a read error.

This TCR was sampled from a woman in her 30s in good health. The sample consisted of memory CD4+ T cells sorted from blood. Subset of the sample: CD45RA-negative fraction. The chain recombines TRBV28 with TRBJ1-5; D remains unclear. The CDR3 nucleotides read TGTGCCAGCAGTCGCAGCGGACCGGGCAATCGGCCCCAGCATTTT. Translation gives CASSRSGPGNRPQHF.